This T cell receptor beta chain is drawn from a study of blood T cell repertoires in COVID-19. Study as a whole: Italy, Spain and the United States were the sources of the convalescent and acute COVID-19 samples. PBMCs, B-cell-depleted T cells, or T cells provided the cDNA or gDNA that made up the material.

This CDR3 spans 15 amino acids. Germline lookup yields CDR1 SGHTA and CDR2 FQGTGA. V lost 2 bases and J lost 6; bases outside the gene matches: 6. Per the authors' pipeline: Amplification of reference gene primers was used by the study to estimate nucleated cell counts. The table came from immunoSEQ multiplex PCR; TCRdb's copy has only in-frame clones and leaves some out. V and J calls and clone size are given by that table; D and trimming were obtained from the DNA. Counted here are about 230,000 clones, about 83% occurring once; the ten biggest clones make up roughly 9.4%. The receptor was derived from a man between 40 and 49 years old with active or convalescent COVID-19. The sample was peripheral blood. The chain recombines TRBV7-3 with TRBJ2-3, with 9 bases identical to TRBD2. CDR3 sequence: CASSLGGLAWDTQYF. CDR3 bases: TGTGCCAGCAGCTTAGGGGGACTAGCTTGGGATACGCAGTATTTT.